This T cell receptor (beta chain) was identified in a study of shared clonotypes between healthy human individuals. Study findings and constraints: The rarefaction results pointed to incomplete sorted-subset sequencing despite large depth.

Turning to this clone: Its antigen remains unidentified.

A 200 ng quantity of DNA, 30,000 to 35,000 T cell genomes, went into the sorted-subset replicate PCRs. Data came from immunoSEQ multiplex PCR; TCRdb stores just in-frame clones and leaves some out. This table holds roughly 1.4 million clones, 98% found once. V was clipped by 2 bases and J by 8 bases, with 13 bases between them. Per the germline V gene, CDR1 is KGHSH and CDR2 is LQKENI. This CDR3 region has 13 residues. The receptor comes from a young man in good health. This rearrangement joins TRBV18 to TRBJ2-7; a possible D gene is TRBD2 (6 bases). Source material: naive CD4+ T cells sorted from blood. Specified subset: CD45RA+ positively selected. CDR3: CASSPGYRGKQYF. The CDR3 DNA reads TGTGCCAGCTCACCAGGATATCGGGGGAAGCAGTACTTC. Filled out from reference TRBV18 and TRBJ2-7, the complete variable domain reads NAGVMQNPRHLVRRRGQEARLRCSPMKGHSHVYWYRQLPEEGLKFMVYLQKENIIDESGMPKERFSAEFPKEGPSILRIQQVVRGDSAAYFCASSPGYRGKQYFGPGTRLTVT.